This T cell receptor (beta chain) was sequenced for a study of tumor-infiltrating lymphocytes in glioblastoma multiforme. TCR beta libraries were built from RNA through three nested multiplex PCR rounds using modified ARM-PCR. From the multiplex PCR reads, TCRdb called clonotypes with MiXCR, one entry per CDR3 protein. Among about 12,000 distinct CDR3 sequences, 64% were seen once, and the ten largest hold around 30%. The CDR3 runs 15 residues. Turning to this clonotype: The junction shows a germline mismatch at one end, possibly a read error.

This sequence originates from a male donor with glioblastoma. The V gene is TRBV12-3 or TRBV12-4, the J gene TRBJ2-2, with 10 bases identical to TRBD2. The sample comprised brain tumor tissue. The DNA of the CDR3 is TGTGCCAGCAGCCCGAGCGGGAGGGGCGGTGGGGAGCTGTCTTTT. Protein: CASSPSGRGGGELSF.